The subject of this entry is one T cell receptor (beta chain). The antigen is unknown. Sequenced by immunoSEQ multiplex PCR; TCRdb stores in-frame clones only, minus some. The table shows about 1.1 million clones, with around 82% occurring only once. This sample stems from a study of shared clonotypes between healthy human individuals. Study-level background: Researchers assigned three CD4 naive, three CD4 memory, two CD8 naive and one CD8 memory plate to each donor.

The V gene lost 2 bases and the J gene lost 5 bases, with 18 bases spanning the gap. Germline CDR1 is KGHSH and CDR2 is LQKENI. The CDR3 totals 16 residues. Whole-study findings and limits: Larger estimated richness was generally seen in naive subsets than in memory subsets.

The receptor was derived from a man between 18 and 29 years old in good health. Some clones in this sample may be carry-over from other donors' samples. The chain recombines TRBV18 with TRBJ1-2; D remains unclear. Sequencing used memory CD4+ T cells from PBMCs. Subset noted: CD45RA-negative fraction. CDR3 in DNA: TGTGCCAGCTCACCATCCGAGTTGATGACTTTTTATGGCTACACCTTC. It yields the protein CASSPSELMTFYGYTF.